A selection of T cell receptor beta chains follows, all from one sample in a study of siplizumab effects on memory and regulatory T cells. Method: immunoSEQ multiplex PCR; TCRdb's copy keeps in-frame clones and lacks some. The profile shows around 120,000 clones, about 95% of them singletons. The source material was non-Treg CD4+ T cells sorted from blood. The source is a human donor in good health. Each CDR3 is given with its conserved first and last residue. The D gene is left open where the match is weak. Size is stated for part of the rows, as once, few or many counts, or as a class when the clone is expanded.

j_gene,d_gene,abundance,v_gene,CDR3nt,CDR3aa
TRBJ2-1,TRBD2,.,TRBV2,TGTGCCACCTACCCTAGCGGTCAAGGCATCAATGAGCAGTTCTTC,CATYPSGQGINEQFF
TRBJ1-6,.,.,TRBV6-5,TGTGCCAGCAGTTACCGGCCAGGCGATTCACCCCTCCACTTT,CASSYRPGDSPLHF
TRBJ2-7,.,.,TRBV15,TGTGCCACCAGCAGAGAATCATACGACTACGAGCAGTACTTC,CATSRESYDYEQYF
TRBJ2-1,TRBD2,.,TRBV7-2,TGTGCCAGCAGCTCAGGACTAGCGTACCATGAGCAGTTCTTC,CASSSGLAYHEQFF
TRBJ2-1,TRBD1,.,TRBV2,TGTGCCAGCAGTGGGACAGGGGGACGTGAGCAGTTCTTC,CASSGTGGREQFF
TRBJ2-7,.,.,TRBV5-8,TGTGCCAGCAGCCAGCAACCCGCGTCATCCTACGAGCAGTACTTC,CASSQQPASSYEQYF
TRBJ1-4,.,once,TRBV2,TGTGCCAGCAGTGAAGACACGGTTTATCGAAAACTGTTTTTT,CASSEDTVYRKLFF
TRBJ1-5,.,once,TRBV5-1,TGCGCCAGCAGCTTGGCGATAAATCAGCCCCAGCATTTT,CASSLAINQPQHF
TRBJ1-1,TRBD1,.,TRBV2,TGTGCCAAAACAACAGGGGATAACACTGAAGCTTTCTTT,CAKTTGDNTEAFF
TRBJ2-7,.,.,TRBV30,TGTGCCTGGAGTCCTCAGGGGGGCGAGCAGTACTTC,CAWSPQGGEQYF
TRBJ1-3,.,.,TRBV9,TGTGCCAGCACGTATGACCAGGGGACCGGAAACACCATATATTTT,CASTYDQGTGNTIYF
TRBJ1-6,.,.,TRBV15,TGTGCCACCAGCAGAGATTCTAGAGTAGTGGGCAATTCACCCCTCCACTTT,CATSRDSRVVGNSPLHF
TRBJ2-7,.,few,TRBV7-8,TGTGCCAGCAGCTTAGCGCGGGCCGGCTCCTACGAGCAGTACTTC,CASSLARAGSYEQYF
TRBJ1-2,TRBD1,.,TRBV6-1,TGTGCCAGCAGTTCGACAGGGGGGAACTATGGCTACACCTTC,CASSSTGGNYGYTF